The T cell receptor (beta chain) described here comes from a study of blood T cell repertoires in COVID-19. Study at large: Samples taken during acute and convalescent COVID-19 were collected in the United States, Italy and Spain.

How the authors handled the data: By means of reference gene primer amplification, nucleated cell counts were estimated. Method: immunoSEQ multiplex PCR; TCRdb's copy keeps in-frame clones and lacks some. The D gene and trimming were derived from the DNA, and the V and J assignments and clone size from that table. Found here are about 68,000 clones, roughly 80% of them singletons; the top ten hold roughly 21%. CDR1 and CDR2 from the germline V gene are KGHSH and LQKENI. The CDR3 extends over 14 amino acids. V lost 4 bases to trimming and J lost 4 bases; unmatched junction nucleotides: 7. The sequenced sample consisted of peripheral blood. The receptor's source is a human donor in a cohort sampled during active COVID-19. The rearrangement links TRBV18 to TRBJ2-7, with 7 bases identical to TRBD2. Written as DNA, the CDR3 is TGTGCCAGCTCACAGGGAGGGTTGGGATACGAGCAGTACTTC. It yields the protein CASSQGGLGYEQYF.